Below are 15 T cell receptor beta chains sequenced from a single sample in a study of identical twins. TCRdb called the 5' RACE reads again in MiXCR, with one record for every CDR3 protein. The table has some 1,700,000 distinct CDR3 sequences, under 35% seen once. Material: cord blood. These receptors were obtained from a newborn girl in good health.

This clonotype showed up just a few times. The chain recombines TRBV6-5 with TRBJ2-5; unclear D gene. The V and J ends lost 2 bases and 2 bases respectively, with 12 bases between them. Germline CDR1 reads MNHEY; CDR2 reads SVGAGI. The CDR3 has 15 residues. CDR3 amino acids: CASSYRGPVQETQYF. The CDR3 DNA sequence: TGTGCCAGCAGTTACCGAGGACCTGTACAAGAGACCCAGTACTTC.

This clonotype was detected only a few times. The chain combines TRBV28 with TRBJ1-2; no clear D gene. CDR3 length: 14 residues. CDR1 and CDR2 from the germline V gene are MDHEN and SYDVKM. Trimming removed 5 bases at V and 0 bases at J, with 10 bases between. This CDR3 reads CASSKIGPNYGYTF. The CDR3 DNA is TGTGCCAGCAGTAAAATAGGCCCTAACTATGGCTACACCTTC.

This clonotype is a singleton in its sample. The rearrangement uses TRBV7-2 and TRBJ2-7; TRBD2 matches at 7 bases. Germline V gene sequence: CDR1 SGHTA, CDR2 FQGNSA. V gave up 7 bases and J gave up 5 bases; unmatched junction bases: 14. The CDR3 has 15 amino acids. CDR3 sequence (DNA): TGTGCCAGCACTTTTCTTGGGTGGGAGGGCAACGAGCAGTACTTC. This codes for CASTFLGWEGNEQYF.

J is TRBJ2-2 and V is TRBV24-1; D is ambiguous. The germline CDR1 and CDR2 sequences are KGHDR and SFDVKD. Trimming pared 4 bases from V and 2 bases from J, leaving 7 bases between. The CDR3 has 14 residues. CDR3 nucleotides: TGTGCCACCAGTGAGGAAGGAAACACCGGGGAGCTGTTTTTT. This sequence encodes CATSEEGNTGELFF.

CDR3 in DNA: TGTGCCAGCATACAGGGGATCAGCTACACTGAAGCTTTCTTT. Translating gives CASIQGISYTEAFF. V and J are TRBV6-5 and TRBJ1-1; 7 bases are shared with TRBD1. J was trimmed by 3 bases and V by 7 bases; bases with no gene match: 8. The CDR3 length is 14 residues. CDR1 and CDR2 from the germline V gene are MNHEY and SVGAGI.

The chain has TRBV9 and TRBJ1-1; D remains ambiguous. The CDR3 totals 14 residues. The ends were cut back, 0 bases at V and 1 base at J, with 7 bases in the middle. CDR1 and CDR2 from the germline V gene are SGDLS and YYNGEE. As DNA, the CDR3 is TGTGCCAGCAGCGTAGTTTTTGGGAACACTGAAGCTTTCTTT. As protein: CASSVVFGNTEAFF. The full variable domain, with the rest looked up from reference TRBV9 and TRBJ1-1, is DSGVTQTPKHLITATGQRVTLRCSPRSGDLSVYWYQQSLDQGLQFLIQYYNGEERAKGNILERFSAQQFPDLHSELNLSSLELGDSALYFCASSVVFGNTEAFFGQGTRLTVV.

The table lists this clonotype with a few counts. The chain carries TRBV6-6 and TRBJ2-7; D may be TRBD1 (6 bases). The CDR3 has 15 residues. Germline V gene sequence: CDR1 MNHNY, CDR2 SVGAGI (reference sequence). Trimming took 1 base from V and 3 from J, leaving 13 bases between them. CDR3 sequence: CASSYYSGQNYEQYF. CDR3 sequence (DNA): TGTGCCAGCAGTTACTATTCGGGACAAAACTACGAGCAGTACTTC.

The chain recombines TRBV9 with TRBJ2-5, with 8 nucleotides matching TRBD2. The trim removed 3 bases at V and 4 bases at J, leaving 11 bases unmatched. The germline V gene encodes CDR1 SGDLS and CDR2 YYNGEE. The CDR3 sequence is 16 residues long. The DNA of the CDR3 is TGTGCCAGCAGCGCGCCGGTCACCCTAGCGGGAGAGACCCAGTACTTC. The encoded protein is CASSAPVTLAGETQYF.

The V gene is TRBV27, the J gene TRBJ2-3; 12 nucleotides line up with TRBD2. Germline loops: CDR1 MNHEY, CDR2 SMNVEV (reference sequence). V trimming: 5 bases; J trimming: 5 bases; junction bases outside the gene matches: 17. The CDR3 has 19 residues. The DNA for the CDR3 is TGTGCCAGCAGTCCAACTAGCGGGAGGCCTTTAGGTCGGGGAGATACGCAGTATTTT. Amino acids: CASSPTSGRPLGRGDTQYF.

The chain couples TRBV2 to TRBJ2-7; 11 bases agree with TRBD2. The CDR3 runs 18 residues. The V segment lost 1 base and the J segment 3 bases; nucleotides outside the gene matches: 11. Germline V CDR1 and CDR2: SNHLY, FYNNEI. The CDR3 loop is CASSEGPRTSGRNYEQYF. The CDR3 DNA follows: TGTGCCAGCAGTGAAGGTCCCCGGACTAGCGGGCGTAACTACGAGCAGTACTTC.

V and J are TRBV20-1 and TRBJ2-3, with D tentatively TRBD2 (6 bases). The germline V and J ends were trimmed by 3 bases and 0 bases, with 22 bases remaining between them. Germline values: CDR1 DFQATT, CDR2 SNEGSKA (reference sequence). The CDR3 is 18 residues long. CDR3 region: CSASLVGGPEPSTDTQYF. In nucleotides, the CDR3 is TGCAGTGCTAGTCTGGTGGGGGGACCGGAGCCTAGCACAGATACGCAGTATTTT.

This chain joins TRBV7-2 and TRBJ2-3; 8 bases align to TRBD2. Trimming removed 2 bases from V and 4 bases from J; junction bases left unmatched: 17. This CDR3 is 19 amino acids long. Looked up from germline, CDR1 is SGHTA and CDR2 is FQGNSA. The CDR3 DNA follows: TGTGCCAGCAGCTTATTCTCTATGACGAAGCGGGAGTTACCAGATACGCAGTATTTT. Its translation: CASSLFSMTKRELPDTQYF. The complete variable domain, with remaining parts taken from reference TRBV7-2 and TRBJ2-3, reads GAGVSQSPSNKVTEKGKDVELRCDPISGHTALYWYRQSLGQGLEFLIYFQGNSAPDKSGLPSDRFSAERTGGSVSTLTIQRTQQEDSAVYLCASSLFSMTKRELPDTQYFGPGTRLTVL.

This chain joins TRBV12-3 or TRBV12-4 and TRBJ2-1, with TRBD2 identical over 10 bases. V lost 2 bases to trimming and J lost 5 bases; unmatched junction nucleotides: 3. The CDR3 consists of 15 residues. The CDR3 DNA reads TGTGCCAGCAGTTTAAGCGGGGGGGGCAACAATGAGCAGTTCTTC. Its protein is CASSLSGGGNNEQFF.

This clonotype has ten or more counts. This rearrangement joins TRBV29-1 to TRBJ1-2; D is possibly TRBD1 (6 bases). Trimming removed 4 bases from V and 4 bases from J, with 16 bases in between. Germline CDR1 reads SQVTM; CDR2 reads ANQGSEA. This CDR3 has 14 residues. In DNA form, the CDR3 reads TGCAGCGTTGGAGACAGGACCTCTGGCTATGGCTACACCTTC. It is translated as CSVGDRTSGYGYTF.

This clonotype was seen a few times. The chain links TRBV3-1 to TRBJ1-5; 7 bases match TRBD1. With 0 bases clipped from V and 7 bases from J, the junction kept 9 bases outside the gene matches. This CDR3 has 16 residues. The germline CDR1 and CDR2 sequences are LGHDT and YNNKEL (reference sequence). CDR3 DNA sequence: TGTGCCAGCAGCCAAGATTTGCGCAGGACAGGACAGCCCCAGCATTTT. Amino acid sequence: CASSQDLRRTGQPQHF. Drawing the rest from reference TRBV3-1 and TRBJ1-5, the complete variable domain is DTAVSQTPKYLVTQMGNDKSIKCEQNLGHDTMYWYKQDSKKFLKIMFSYNNKELIINETVPNRFSPKSPDKAHLNLHINSLELGDSAVYFCASSQDLRRTGQPQHFGDGTRLSIL.